Below, 21 T cell receptor beta chains from the same sample are listed, as sequenced in a study of tumor-infiltrating lymphocytes in primary liver carcinoma. The roughly 20-34 mg bulk tissue piece was not sorted before simultaneous RNA and DNA extraction. From approximately 450 ng total RNA, TCR beta cDNA was generated with a primer in the constant region. Sequencing libraries for TCR beta derived from three nested multiplex PCR rounds that used slightly modified ARM-PCR. The two initial PCR rounds, about 9 cycles each, used TRBV1-TRBV30 forward and C-beta reverse primers. One entry per CDR3 protein, called by TCRdb with MiXCR from the multiplex PCR reads. This sample has about 21,000 distinct CDR3 sequences; approximately 72% occur once, and the top ten carry 41%. Sequencing was done on a sample of liver tumor tissue from sampling region 1. This sample's subset: tumor region T1, superior pole. These receptors all stem from a man aged 35 to 55 with primary liver carcinoma and hepatitis B virus infection.

V is TRBV4-2 and J is TRBJ2-3; 8 bases agree with TRBD2. Germline trimming cut 1 base from V and 4 bases from J; bases unmatched to any gene: 13. The CDR3 runs to 18 residues. Germline lookup yields CDR1 LGHNA and CDR2 YNFKEQ. The CDR3 sequence: CASSQVALRAGAADTQYF. The CDR3 nucleotides are TGTGCCAGCAGCCAAGTGGCGCTTCGAGCGGGGGCGGCAGATACGCAGTATTTT.

Details on this clonotype: Germline is not matched at one junction end, which may reflect a read error. The chain couples TRBV6-5 to TRBJ2-6; possible D gene TRBD2, 7 bases. The germline gives CDR1 MNHEY, CDR2 SVGAGI. The CDR3 runs 14 residues. The CDR3 loop is CVSSSVAGANILTF. CDR3 nucleotide sequence: TGTGTCAGCAGTTCCGTCGCGGGGGCTAACATCCTGACTTTC.

The chain combines TRBV12-3 or TRBV12-4 with TRBJ2-1, with 8 bases matching TRBD1. This CDR3 region has 18 residues. Unmatched junction bases numbered 18, after V lost 4 bases and J lost 7 bases. The CDR3 nucleotides are TGTGCCAGCAGTTCTCTGGCAGGGGGCCGGCATTTCAATAATGAGCAGTTCTTC. It yields the protein CASSSLAGGRHFNNEQFF.

The genes are TRBV5-1 and TRBJ1-2; maybe TRBD1 (6 bases). CDR1 and CDR2 from the germline V gene are SGHRS and YFSETQ. The CDR3 sequence is 15 residues long. With 0 bases removed from V and 4 bases from J, the gap between germline ends came to 13 bases. CDR3 amino acids: CASSLVHDRIYGYTF. The CDR3 DNA is TGCGCCAGCAGCTTGGTGCACGACAGGATCTATGGCTACACCTTC.

The V and J genes are TRBV4-1 and TRBJ1-6, with D unclear. Trimming took 3 bases from V and 10 from J, leaving 19 bases between them. This CDR3 spans 16 amino acids. The V gene's germline CDR1 is MGHRA and CDR2 YSYEKL. In DNA, the CDR3 is TGCGCCAGCAGCCACCACCTAGAGTGGGCGGACTCACCCCTCCACTTT. Protein: CASSHHLEWADSPLHF.

With respect to this clonotype: The junction differs from germline at one of its ends, possibly a read error. The CDR3 is CASSFAGVLNTEELFF. As DNA, the CDR3 is TGTGCCAGCAGCTTTGCGGGAGTTTTGAACACCGAGGAGCTGTTTTTT. This sequence joins TRBV7-8 and TRBJ2-2, with TRBD2 identical over 7 bases. Germline values: CDR1 SGHVS, CDR2 FQNEAQ. The CDR3 is made up of 16 amino acids.

Details on this clonotype: This CDR3 is missing its conserved last phenylalanine or tryptophan, likely due to a read error. The chain's CDR3 is CASSLDLCSQFRTLHS. CDR3 DNA sequence: TGTGCCAGCAGCTTAGACCTTTGTAGCCAATTCAGAACCCTCCACTCT. V is TRBV11-2 and J is TRBJ1-6; unclear D gene. The V end lost 0 bases, the J end lost 14 bases, and 20 bases lay between the germline ends. CDR3 length: 16 residues. CDR1 and CDR2 (germline): SGHAT, FQNNGV.

On this clonotype: An end of the junction does not agree with germline; a read error may underlie this. V usage is TRBV12-3 or TRBV12-4 and J usage is TRBJ2-7; possibly TRBD1 or TRBD2 for D (5 bases each). There are 15 residues in the CDR3. CDR3 DNA: TGTGCCGGTAGTCGAGGGACGGGCTCGACCTACGAGCCGTACTTC. It is translated as CAGSRGTGSTYEPYF.

The chain recombines TRBV19 with TRBJ1-2; D possibly corresponds to TRBD1 (5 bases). The V and J ends lost 11 bases and 6 bases respectively, with 25 bases between them. CDR1 and CDR2 (germline): LNHDA, SQIVND (reference sequence). The CDR3 is 15 amino acids. The CDR3 DNA sequence: TGTGCCTCCTCGCGGGGGGAAGTGATTGTAAATGGCTACACCTTC. Translating gives CASSRGEVIVNGYTF.

In the case of this clonotype: A read error may be the cause here, since a much bigger clone is one base away. The chain links TRBV20-1 to TRBJ2-5, with TRBD2 as a possible D gene (6 bases). The CDR3 has 14 residues. The germline gives CDR1 DFQATT, CDR2 SNEGSKA (reference sequence). CDR3 sequence reads: CSARVLATQETHYF. CDR3 DNA: TGCAGTGCTAGAGTTCTAGCGACCCAAGAGACCCATTACTTC.

Details on this clonotype: In this CDR3 the conserved last residue, phenylalanine or tryptophan, is missing, so a read error is likely. This sequence joins TRBV11-2 and TRBJ2-2, with unresolved D. The length of the CDR3 is 15 residues. Germline assignment: CDR1 SGHAT and CDR2 FQNNGV. The CDR3 loop is CTGGFRQSNTGELFL. CDR3 DNA sequence: TGTACCGGCGGCTTTAGGCAATCGAACACCGGGGAGCTGTTTCTT.

For this clonotype: The conserved closing phenylalanine or tryptophan is absent in this CDR3, likely reflecting a read error. V and J are TRBV4-3 and TRBJ2-7; D gene uncertain. V lost 4 bases and J 2 bases, leaving 15 bases between the germline ends. CDR1 LGHNA and CDR2 YSLEER come from the germline V gene. This CDR3 has 15 residues. This CDR3 is CASSRDQETPYEQYL. The CDR3, as DNA: TGCGCCAGCAGCCGAGATCAGGAGACTCCCTACGAGCAGTACCTC.

Concerning this clonotype: One end of the junction is discordant with germline, which a read error may explain. The rearrangement joins TRBV11-2 to TRBJ2-5, with TRBD1 matching 7 bases. This CDR3 has 16 amino acids. Germline V gives CDR1 SGHAT, CDR2 FQNNGV. Here the CDR3 reads CASSLTVGGSGETQNF. CDR3 DNA sequence: TGTGCCAGCAGCTTAACAGTAGGGGGCTCTGGGGAGACCCAGAACTTC.

This clonotype was counted between two and nine times. The rearrangement uses TRBV7-2 and TRBJ1-4; D might be TRBD1 (5 bases). Trimming stripped 5 bases from V and 2 bases from J, with 12 bases between. Per germline, CDR1 SGHTA and CDR2 FQGNSA. This CDR3 region has 15 residues. The chain's CDR3 is CASSPGGSTNEKLFF. In nucleotides, the CDR3 is TGTGCCAGCAGCCCCGGGGGGTCGACTAATGAAAAACTGTTTTTT.

As to this clonotype: It may be a read error: a sequence one base away is much more abundant. The chain has TRBV11-2 and TRBJ2-3; the match to TRBD2 covers 7 bases. V lost 4 bases, J lost 5 bases, and 9 bases stayed unmatched. The CDR3 is made up of 15 amino acids. Germline-derived CDR1 and CDR2 are SGHAT and FQNNGV. CDR3 sequence reads: CASSSRAGVGDTQYF. CDR3 coding DNA: TGTGCCAGCAGCTCAAGGGCGGGAGTAGGAGATACGCAGTATTTT.

This clonotype has just a few counts. Since a much larger clone is just one base distant, this may be a read error. CDR3 loop: CASGHWTGEQFF. The DNA of the CDR3 is TGTGCCAGCGGACATTGGACAGGAGAGCAGTTCTTC. The rearrangement uses TRBV14 and TRBJ2-1; 7 nucleotides match TRBD1. Germline V CDR1 and CDR2: SGHDN, FVKESK. Losses at the gene ends were 8 bases for V and 10 bases for J; bases not matched to a gene: 8. The CDR3 extends over 12 amino acids.

This clonotype has a count of ten or more. This chain joins TRBV11-2 and TRBJ2-1; D is ambiguous. The germline CDR1 and CDR2 sequences are SGHAT and FQNNGV. The CDR3 totals 11 residues. The ends were cut back, 5 bases at V and 9 bases at J, with 8 bases in the middle. This CDR3 is CASSPFVEQFF. The CDR3 nucleotides read TGTGCCAGCAGCCCTTTCGTTGAGCAGTTCTTC.

Many counts were recorded for this clonotype. This chain joins TRBV24-1 and TRBJ2-5; D perhaps matches TRBD2 (6 bases). This CDR3 spans 16 amino acids. CDR1 and CDR2 (germline): KGHDR, SFDVKD. Deletions cut 7 bases from V and 5 bases from J, with 22 bases between. CDR3 protein: CATSTASGWGDETQYF. In DNA, the CDR3 is TGTGCCACCAGCACCGCGAGCGGGTGGGGTGATGAGACCCAGTACTTC.

This clonotype has only a few counts. This CDR3 fails to terminate in the conserved phenylalanine or tryptophan, so it likely reflects a read error. It is unclear where the CDR3 begins or ends on the DNA, so no DNA is shown, and the CDR3 is as TCRdb lists it. V and J are TRBV4-2 and TRBJ2-7; the tabulated D call, TRBD2, remains unverified against the DNA. Germline loops: CDR1 LGHNA, CDR2 YNFKEQ. The CDR3 spans 16 amino acids, including both terminal residues. Here the CDR3 reads CASSQAASGVSYEQYL.

Comment on this clonotype: Its ends do not fully match the called genes, so a read error is possible. This chain joins TRBV29-1 and TRBJ2-1; D gene uncertain. This CDR3 spans 16 amino acids. Germline values: CDR1 SQVTM, CDR2 ANQGSEA. CDR3 amino acids: CSIATLRPWYRQEQFF. Written as DNA, the CDR3 is TGCAGCATCGCCACGCTTCGGCCCTGGTACCGTCAAGAGCAGTTCTTT.

Details on this clonotype: Because the CDR3 is missing its conserved closing phenylalanine or tryptophan, this is likely a read error. Because the CDR3's place on the DNA is in doubt, the DNA is left out and the CDR3 is given as listed by TCRdb. The genes are TRBV10-3 and TRBJ1-5. Germline CDR1 is ENHRY and CDR2 is SYGVKD. The CDR3 extends over 14 residues, inclusive of both ends. This chain's CDR3 is CANSEYEGDQPQHL.